This T cell receptor beta chain was found in a study of blood T cell repertoires in COVID-19. Profiled with immunoSEQ multiplex PCR; TCRdb holds only in-frame clones, not every one. The data contain about 140,000 clones, around 84% of them seen just once; the ten biggest clones take up under 7%. CDR1 is LGHDT and CDR2 is YNNKEL in the germline V gene (reference sequence). CDR3 length: 14 amino acids. With 4 bases clipped from V and 2 bases from J, the junction kept 4 bases outside the gene matches. The chain recombines TRBV3-1 (or the pseudogene TRBV3-2) with TRBJ2-5; 7 bases are shared with TRBD2. Material for sequencing was peripheral blood. The sequence came from a human donor in a cohort sampled during active COVID-19. CDR3 loop: CASSRRRGQETQYF. Here the CDR3 DNA reads TGTGCCAGCAGCCGCCGGCGGGGGCAAGAGACCCAGTACTTC.